The 11 T cell receptor beta chains given below trace back to one sample, sequenced in a study of T cell repertoires in cytomegalovirus infection. A single record per CDR3 protein comes from TCRdb applying MiXCR to the reads. The table lists about a million distinct CDR3 sequences, around 32% of them singletons. These receptors have no known antigen. The sample was cultured CD8+ T cells from PBMCs, taken from culture after CMV antigen stimulation. The source is a human donor in good health (CMV status not recorded). Some clones in this sample may be carry-over from other donors' samples.

CDR3 coding DNA: TGCAGCGTAAATTTGCAGGAGAGCTCCTACAATGAGCAGTTCTTC. Translating gives CSVNLQESSYNEQFF. This chain uses TRBV29-1 with TRBJ2-1, with no clear D. V shed 6 bases and J shed 0 bases, with 15 bases lying between them. CDR3 size: 15 residues. Germline CDR1 reads SQVTM; CDR2 reads ANQGSEA.

This clonotype came up many times. J is TRBJ2-7 and V is TRBV7-9, with D perhaps matching TRBD1 (6 bases). The length of the CDR3 is 14 residues. Germline CDR1 reads SEHNR; CDR2 reads FQNEAQ (reference sequence). The V and J ends lost 5 bases and 2 bases respectively, with 13 bases between them. CDR3 in DNA: TGTGCCAGCAGCCCGGGACAAAAAACCTACGAGCAGTACTTC. Translation: CASSPGQKTYEQYF.

Worth noting for this clonotype: The junction and the germline gene differ at one end; a read error may be behind it. The chain couples TRBV12-3 or TRBV12-4 to TRBJ2-6, with D tentatively TRBD1 (5 bases). The CDR3 runs 15 residues. The CDR3 region is CASSSPSSGANALTF. The DNA of the CDR3 is TGTGCCAGCAGTTCCCCGAGCTCTGGGGCCAACGCCCTGACTTTC.

The J gene is TRBJ2-1, the V gene TRBV28, with 11 bases that match TRBD2. Germline V gene data show CDR1 as MDHEN and CDR2 as SYDVKM. With V trimmed by 2 bases and J by 4 bases, 7 bases remained unmatched. This CDR3 is 17 amino acids long. The CDR3, as DNA: TGTGCCAGCAGTTTACGTTCGCTAGCGGGGGGATACAATGAGCAGTTCTTC. Encoded protein: CASSLRSLAGGYNEQFF.

This rearrangement joins TRBV5-8 to TRBJ2-1; D gene uncertain. V lost 6 bases to trimming and J lost 8 bases, with 12 bases between them. The CDR3 spans 12 residues. Germline lookup yields CDR1 SGHTS and CDR2 YDEGEE. The CDR3 sequence is CASTGRVHEQFF. DNA of the CDR3: TGTGCCAGCACCGGTCGGGTCCATGAGCAGTTCTTC. The whole variable domain, remainder taken from reference TRBV5-8 and TRBJ2-1, is EAGVTQSPTHLIKTRGQQATLRCSPISGHTSVYWYQQALGLGLQFLLWYDEGEERNRGNFPPRFSGRQFPNYSSELNVNALELEDSALYLCASTGRVHEQFFGPGTRLTVL.

Only a few counts were recorded for this clonotype. The chain has TRBV7-6 and TRBJ2-3; 10 bases map to TRBD2. With V trimmed by 4 bases and J by 4 bases, 8 bases remained unmatched. This CDR3 is 16 amino acids long. From germline, CDR1 is SGHVS and CDR2 FNYEAQ. For the CDR3, the DNA is TGTGCCAGCAGCTCCCGACTAGCGGGTGGGTCAGATACGCAGTATTTT. Its translation is CASSSRLAGGSDTQYF.

The chain employs TRBV25-1 and TRBJ1-5; D gene ambiguous. V gave up 2 bases and J gave up 4 bases, with 21 bases separating them. Germline V CDR1 and CDR2: MGHDK, SYGVNS. The CDR3 is 18 residues long. This chain's CDR3 is CASSERSVWQRPNQPQHF. The CDR3 DNA reads TGTGCCAGCAGTGAACGGAGCGTATGGCAGCGGCCGAATCAGCCCCAGCATTTT.

V and J are TRBV2 and TRBJ2-5; D is tentatively TRBD1 or TRBD2 (6 bases each). Germline V gives CDR1 SNHLY, CDR2 FYNNEI. Trimming removed 10 bases from V and 4 bases from J, with 13 bases in between. The CDR3 runs 12 residues. In DNA, the CDR3 is TGTGCCACCAGGGGAGGCCGAGAGACCCAGTACTTC. Its translation: CATRGGRETQYF. Combining the CDR3 with reference TRBV2 and TRBJ2-5 gives the whole variable domain EPEVTQTPSHQVTQMGQEVILRCVPISNHLYFYWYRQILGQKVEFLVSFYNNEISEKSEIFDDQFSVERPDGSNFTLKIRSTKLEDSAMYFCATRGGRETQYFGPGTRLLVL.

The chain combines TRBV6-1 with TRBJ2-7; TRBD1 or TRBD2 may be the D gene (6 bases each). The CDR3 has 15 amino acids. Germline V CDR1 and CDR2: MNHNS, SASEGT. Trimming left V 0 bases short and J 7 bases short, with 16 bases between. In DNA form, the CDR3 reads TGTGCCAGCAGTGAAGCCGGGGGCTGGTCAAAGGAGCAGTACTTC. It specifies CASSEAGGWSKEQYF.

CDR3 in amino acids: CASSTNRGRVPETQYF. The CDR3 coding sequence is TGTGCCAGCAGCACGAACAGGGGGCGCGTGCCAGAGACCCAGTACTTC. This rearrangement joins TRBV7-9 to TRBJ2-5; TRBD1 matches 9 bases. The CDR3 spans 16 residues. Germline V CDR1 and CDR2: SEHNR, FQNEAQ (reference sequence). J gave up 4 bases and V 5 bases, and 11 bases lay outside the gene matches.

The gene calls are TRBV14 and TRBJ2-7; tentatively, D is TRBD2 (6 bases). V was shortened by 2 bases and J by 0 bases, with 26 bases between the two germline ends. The CDR3 runs to 20 residues. CDR1 is SGHDN and CDR2 is FVKESK in the germline V gene. CDR3 bases: TGTGCCAGCAGCCAATGGTTACCCGGGACTGGGACCCGCAGCTCCTACGAGCAGTACTTC. Translating gives CASSQWLPGTGTRSSYEQYF.